This entry lists 8 T cell receptor beta chains sequenced from one sample in a study of cytomegalovirus exposure and HLA in healthy donors. Clones were read by immunoSEQ multiplex PCR, and TCRdb kept only the in-frame ones, dropping some. Counted here are approximately 120,000 clones, about nine tenths occurring once; the ten biggest clones make up about 2%. The sample comprised PBMCs. These receptors were taken from a woman aged 18 to 35 in good health and CMV-seronegative.

This chain joins TRBV19 and TRBJ2-2; 10 bases are a match to TRBD1. Germline-derived CDR1 and CDR2 are LNHDA and SQIVND (reference sequence). CDR3 length: 14 amino acids. Trimming took 10 bases from V and 6 from J; bases not matched to a gene: 8. This CDR3 reads CATLDRGSSGELFF. The CDR3 DNA reads as TGTGCCACCCTGGACAGGGGGAGTTCCGGGGAGCTGTTTTTT. Based on the CDR3 plus reference TRBV19 and TRBJ2-2, the full variable domain is DGGITQSPKYLFRKEGQNVTLSCEQNLNHDAMYWYRQDPGQGLRLIYYSQIVNDFQKGDIAEGYSVSREKKESFPLTVTSAQKNPTAFYLCATLDRGSSGELFFGEGSRLTVL.

The chain is built from TRBV27 and TRBJ2-1; the match to TRBD1 covers 7 bases. Germline CDR1 MNHEY, CDR2 SMNVEV (reference sequence). This CDR3 spans 18 amino acids. V gave up 5 bases and J gave up 0 bases; unmatched junction bases: 13. The CDR3 bases are TGTGCCAGCAGTCCCCGGGGCAGGGGGTCACTCTCCTACAATGAGCAGTTCTTC. Translating gives CASSPRGRGSLSYNEQFF.

This chain joins TRBV4-1 and TRBJ2-2, with TRBD1 matching 11 bases. The junction had 10 bases not matched to a gene; V was cut back by 1 base and J by 6 bases. Germline V gives CDR1 MGHRA, CDR2 YSYEKL. The CDR3 consists of 18 residues. CDR3 DNA: TGCGCCAGCAGCCAAGTCCCGGGGACAGGGGGTATGTCCGGGGAGCTGTTTTTT. This translates into CASSQVPGTGGMSGELFF.

The genes are TRBV29-1 and TRBJ2-7, with TRBD2 identical over 7 bases. Unmatched junction bases numbered 9, after V lost 6 bases and J lost 4 bases. The length of the CDR3 is 13 residues. Germline values: CDR1 SQVTM, CDR2 ANQGSEA. CDR3 DNA: TGCAGCGTCAAGGGGACTACCCTATACGAGCAGTACTTC. The encoded protein is CSVKGTTLYEQYF.

The genes are TRBV28 and TRBJ2-5; TRBD1 matches 9 bases. The CDR3 covers 14 residues. J lost 4 bases, V lost 8 bases, and 8 bases had no gene match. Germline assignment: CDR1 MDHEN and CDR2 SYDVKM. In DNA form, the CDR3 reads TGTGCCAGCGTTGCCGGACAGGGGCCAGAGACCCAGTACTTC. It yields the protein CASVAGQGPETQYF.

The J gene is TRBJ2-1, the V gene TRBV14; D gene ambiguous. The CDR3 runs to 15 residues. The germline gives CDR1 SGHDN, CDR2 FVKESK. The V end lost 1 base, the J end lost 8 bases, and 15 bases lay between the germline ends. The CDR3 loop is CASSQGGNPPDEQFF. The CDR3 coding sequence is TGTGCCAGCAGCCAAGGCGGCAACCCCCCGGATGAGCAGTTCTTC.

The V and J genes are TRBV9 and TRBJ2-3, with 7 bases that match TRBD1. The CDR3 runs 18 residues. Unmatched junction bases numbered 15, after V lost 1 base and J lost 4 bases. Germline loops: CDR1 SGDLS, CDR2 YYNGEE. CDR3 bases: TGTGCCAGCAGCGTATTTCCTCGGACAGGTGAAAGGTCAGATACGCAGTATTTT. Its protein product is CASSVFPRTGERSDTQYF.

This rearrangement joins TRBV7-9 to TRBJ2-7; tentative D call: TRBD2 (7 bases). CDR1 is SEHNR and CDR2 is FQNEAQ in the germline V gene (reference sequence). The germline V and J ends were trimmed by 5 bases and 5 bases, with 19 bases remaining between them. The length of the CDR3 is 15 residues. The CDR3 region is CASSPLGGEENEQYF. The CDR3 nucleotides are TGTGCCAGCAGCCCCTTAGGGGGGGAAGAGAACGAGCAGTACTTC.